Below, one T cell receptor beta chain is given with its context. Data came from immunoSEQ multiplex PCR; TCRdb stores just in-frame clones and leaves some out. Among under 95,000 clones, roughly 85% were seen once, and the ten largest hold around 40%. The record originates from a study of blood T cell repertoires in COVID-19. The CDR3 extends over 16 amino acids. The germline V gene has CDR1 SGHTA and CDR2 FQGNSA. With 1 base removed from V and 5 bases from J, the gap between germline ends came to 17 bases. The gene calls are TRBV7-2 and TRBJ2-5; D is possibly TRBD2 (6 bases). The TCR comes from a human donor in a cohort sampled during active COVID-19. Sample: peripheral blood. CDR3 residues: CASSLEGPGLMETQYF. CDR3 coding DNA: TGTGCCAGCAGCTTAGAGGGGCCGGGACTTATGGAGACCCAGTACTTC.